This T cell receptor beta chain was sequenced in a study of control samples from healthy donors and cancer patients. Data came from immunoSEQ multiplex PCR; TCRdb stores just in-frame clones and leaves some out. This table has more than 85,000 clones, 80% to 90% appearing once. Sequenced input: blood. This receptor was taken from a woman between 50 and 59 years old in good health.

In DNA form, the CDR3 reads TGTGCCACGCAATACAGGGGTGACACCGGGGAGCTGTTTTTT. Protein: CATQYRGDTGELFF. The chain joins TRBV6-5 to TRBJ2-2, with TRBD1 identical over 7 bases. V dropped 10 bases and J dropped 3; count of bases not matched to a gene: 8. The germline V gene encodes CDR1 MNHEY and CDR2 SVGAGI. This CDR3 has 14 residues.